This T cell receptor beta chain stems from a study of regulatory T cells in long-lasting Graves disease. Arm-PCR with iRepertoire HTBI primers amplified the CDR3 regions for these TCR beta libraries. Each CDR3 protein is one row after TCRdb ran MiXCR on the multiplex PCR reads. The sample has hundreds of thousands of distinct CDR3 sequences; around 15% are singletons. Time point reported: newly diagnosed GD, antithyroid drugs for less than 3 months. PBMC RNA was the source of the TCR library. This sample was also put to use in a study of T cells in Graves' hyperthyroidism and ophthalmopathy. That study reports: HTBI primers drove first-round RT-PCR of the TCR CDR3.

This TCR came from a middle-aged woman with Graves disease. The specimen was peripheral blood mononuclear cells (PBMCs), collected at new diagnosis, from a patient treated with antithyroid drugs.

The CDR3 here is CAISEFGTANEKLFF. The CDR3 DNA sequence: TGTGCCATCAGTGAGTTCGGGACAGCCAATGAAAAACTGTTTTTT. The chain uses TRBV10-3 and TRBJ1-4; 7 bases map to TRBD1. The ends lost 1 base at V and 5 bases at J; junction bases unmatched: 4. This CDR3 has 15 residues. From germline, CDR1 is ENHRY and CDR2 SYGVKD.